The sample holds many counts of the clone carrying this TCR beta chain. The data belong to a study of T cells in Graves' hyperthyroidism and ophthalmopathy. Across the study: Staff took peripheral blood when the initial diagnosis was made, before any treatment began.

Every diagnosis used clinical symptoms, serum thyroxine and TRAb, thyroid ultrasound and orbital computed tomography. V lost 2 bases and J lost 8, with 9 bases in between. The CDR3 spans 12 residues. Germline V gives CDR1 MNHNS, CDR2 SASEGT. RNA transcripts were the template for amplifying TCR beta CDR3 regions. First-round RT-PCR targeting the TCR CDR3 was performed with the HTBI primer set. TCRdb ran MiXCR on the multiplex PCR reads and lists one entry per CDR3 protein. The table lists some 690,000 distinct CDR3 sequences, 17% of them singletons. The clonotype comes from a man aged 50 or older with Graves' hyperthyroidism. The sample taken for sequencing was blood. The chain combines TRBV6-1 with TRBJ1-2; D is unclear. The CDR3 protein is CASSEWAYGYTF. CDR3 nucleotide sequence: TGTGCCAGCAGTGAATGGGCGTACGGCTACACCTTC.